This TCR beta chain was recovered during a study of blood T cell repertoires in COVID-19. As for the study in general: In each case, the material was cDNA or gDNA derived from T cells, B-cell-depleted T cells, or PBMCs.

In the authors' workflow: Amplification from reference gene primers served as the basis for estimated nucleated cell counts. Using immunoSEQ multiplex PCR, the repertoire was profiled, and TCRdb retains in-frame clones only, with some absent. The V and J calls and clone size were taken over from that table, and D and trimming were inferred from the DNA. The data show more than 110,000 clones, with 88% seen just once and about 10% held by the top ten. Germline CDR1 LNHDA, CDR2 SQIVND (reference sequence). CDR3 length: 16 amino acids. Trimming removed 6 bases from V and 4 bases from J, with 21 bases in between.

The clonotype originates from a man in his fifties with active or convalescent COVID-19. The sample comprised peripheral blood. The chain has TRBV19 and TRBJ1-1, with D possibly TRBD1 on 6 matching bases. The CDR3 region has the DNA TGTGCCAGTAGAGGACAGCCCAGGCCGGAAAGCACTGAAGCTTTCTTT. This encodes CASRGQPRPESTEAFF.